A single sample gave rise to the 15 T cell receptor beta chains below, sequenced in a study of cytomegalovirus exposure and HLA in healthy donors. The table came from immunoSEQ multiplex PCR; TCRdb's copy has only in-frame clones and leaves some out. Of around 250,000 clones in the sample, 90% were seen once. Specimen: PBMCs. Receptor source: a woman aged 18-29 years in good health and CMV-seronegative.

This sequence joins TRBV9 and TRBJ1-1; no firm D call. The CDR3 loop spans 17 amino acids. Trimming removed 4 bases from V and 2 bases from J, with 21 bases in between. Germline CDR1 SGDLS, CDR2 YYNGEE. The CDR3 nucleotides read TGTGCCAGCAGCCCCGGTGCAGAGGGTGAGGAAAACACTGAAGCTTTCTTT. Amino acids: CASSPGAEGEENTEAFF.

The rearrangement uses TRBV6-1 and TRBJ2-5; D might be TRBD1 (6 bases). This CDR3 is built from 13 residues. V lost 3 bases and J 5 bases, leaving 10 bases between the germline ends. Germline-derived CDR1 and CDR2 are MNHNS and SASEGT. The CDR3 spells CASSDGGWETQYF. The CDR3 nucleotides read TGTGCCAGCAGTGATGGGGGCTGGGAGACCCAGTACTTC.

The J gene is TRBJ2-2, the V gene TRBV7-6, with 9 bases that match TRBD2. From germline, CDR1 is SGHVS and CDR2 FNYEAQ. J lost 4 bases, V lost 2 bases, and 2 bases had no gene match. The CDR3 is 15 residues long. The CDR3 sequence: CASSLSGGTTGELFF. CDR3 sequence (DNA): TGTGCCAGCAGCTTAAGCGGGGGGACCACCGGGGAGCTGTTTTTT.

This chain joins TRBV29-1 and TRBJ1-5; TRBD1 might be the D (5 bases). Trimming pared 4 bases from V and 1 base from J, leaving 11 bases between. The germline gives CDR1 SQVTM, CDR2 ANQGSEA. The CDR3 is 14 residues long. The CDR3 here is CSVVVGASNQPQHF. CDR3 coding DNA: TGCAGCGTTGTTGTTGGGGCGAGCAATCAGCCCCAGCATTTT.

The V and J genes are TRBV5-1 and TRBJ1-1; D unclear. With 2 bases removed from V and 4 bases from J, the gap between germline ends came to 6 bases. The germline CDR1 and CDR2 sequences are SGHRS and YFSETQ. The CDR3 extends over 12 amino acids. The CDR3 DNA is TGCGCCAGCAGCTTTAGTGGCACTGAAGCTTTCTTT. This gives the protein CASSFSGTEAFF. The whole variable domain, filled in from reference TRBV5-1 and TRBJ1-1, reads KAGVTQTPRYLIKTRGQQVTLSCSPISGHRSVSWYQQTPGQGLQFLFEYFSETQRNKGNFPGRFSGRQFSNSRSEMNVSTLELGDSALYLCASSFSGTEAFFGQGTRLTVV.

This chain joins TRBV7-2 and TRBJ2-2; no definite D call. This CDR3 has 12 residues. The V end was cut by 3 bases, the J end by 8 bases, with 7 bases between. Germline CDR1 is SGHTA and CDR2 is FQGNSA. CDR3: CASSFSSGELFF. CDR3 DNA: TGTGCCAGCAGCTTCTCCTCGGGGGAGCTGTTTTTT. Filled out from reference TRBV7-2 and TRBJ2-2, the complete variable domain reads GAGVSQSPSNKVTEKGKDVELRCDPISGHTALYWYRQSLGQGLEFLIYFQGNSAPDKSGLPSDRFSAERTGGSVSTLTIQRTQQEDSAVYLCASSFSSGELFFGEGSRLTVL.

The rearrangement joins TRBV2 to TRBJ1-5, with D possibly TRBD1 on 6 matching bases. Deletions cut 6 bases from V and 5 bases from J, with 17 bases between. The CDR3 is made up of 15 amino acids. The germline V gene has CDR1 SNHLY and CDR2 FYNNEI. The DNA of the CDR3 is TGTGCCAGCAGCGAAACAGGGATTCGGGATCAGCCCCAGCATTTT. Its protein is CASSETGIRDQPQHF.

In this sample, this clone turned up once. CDR3 bases: TGTGCCAGCAGGGTGGGGAGGAACACTGAAGCTTTCTTT. Protein sequence: CASRVGRNTEAFF. The chain employs TRBV6-1 and TRBJ1-1; no clear D gene. The V gene's germline CDR1 is MNHNS and CDR2 SASEGT. CDR3 length equals 13 residues. The ends were cut back, 6 bases at V and 1 base at J, with 9 bases in the middle.

This chain joins TRBV7-2 and TRBJ1-3; 8 nucleotides align to TRBD1. The ends lost 5 bases at V and 0 bases at J; junction bases unmatched: 3. CDR3 length: 15 amino acids. Germline CDR1 is SGHTA and CDR2 is FQGNSA. CDR3: CASSADRASGNTIYF. CDR3 coding DNA: TGTGCCAGCAGCGCGGACAGGGCCTCTGGAAACACCATATATTTT.

This rearrangement joins TRBV19 to TRBJ1-4, with no clear D. The CDR3 extends over 11 amino acids. Trimming removed 4 bases from V and 7 bases from J, with 4 bases in between. CDR1 and CDR2 from the germline V gene are LNHDA and SQIVND (reference sequence). CDR3 DNA: TGTGCCAGTAGTACGCGTGAAAAACTGTTTTTT. Translation: CASSTREKLFF. Complete variable domain (other parts from reference TRBV19 and TRBJ1-4): DGGITQSPKYLFRKEGQNVTLSCEQNLNHDAMYWYRQDPGQGLRLIYYSQIVNDFQKGDIAEGYSVSREKKESFPLTVTSAQKNPTAFYLCASSTREKLFFGSGTQLSVL.

V usage is TRBV28 and J usage is TRBJ2-7; 7 bases are a match to TRBD1. This CDR3 has 12 amino acids. The germline CDR1 and CDR2 sequences are MDHEN and SYDVKM. Losses at the gene ends were 6 bases for V and 4 bases for J; bases not matched to a gene: 3. The CDR3 coding sequence is TGTGCCAGCAGGGCAGGGGGTTACGAGCAGTACTTC. Its protein product is CASRAGGYEQYF. Based on the CDR3 plus reference TRBV28 and TRBJ2-7, the full variable domain is DVKVTQSSRYLVKRTGEKVFLECVQDMDHENMFWYRQDPGLGLRLIYFSYDVKMKEKGDIPEGYSVSREKKERFSLILESASTNQTSMYLCASRAGGYEQYFGPGTRLTVT.

This chain joins TRBV29-1 and TRBJ2-7; TRBD1 matches 9 bases. Germline loops: CDR1 SQVTM, CDR2 ANQGSEA. The CDR3 sequence is 12 residues long. J was trimmed by 6 bases and V by 7 bases; bases with no gene match: 7. The CDR3 region is CSGTGQGVEQYF. CDR3 bases: TGCAGCGGAACGGGACAGGGCGTCGAGCAGTACTTC.

This chain joins TRBV18 and TRBJ2-2, with D uncertain. The V gene lost 1 base and the J gene lost 6 bases, with 9 bases spanning the gap. The CDR3 covers 14 residues. Germline assignment: CDR1 KGHSH and CDR2 LQKENI. The CDR3 region is CASSPLPGAGELFF. CDR3 nucleotide sequence: TGTGCCAGCTCACCACTTCCAGGTGCCGGGGAGCTGTTTTTT.

The rearrangement joins TRBV19 to TRBJ2-7, with TRBD1 matching over 7 bases. The length of the CDR3 is 15 residues. The germline V gene has CDR1 LNHDA and CDR2 SQIVND (reference sequence). Losses at the gene ends were 6 bases for V and 6 bases for J; bases not matched to a gene: 14. The CDR3 sequence is CASSLTGTVLLEQYF. The CDR3 nucleotides are TGTGCCAGTAGCCTTACCGGGACAGTCCTCCTCGAGCAGTACTTC.

To note about this clone: Other DNA sequences in this sample translate to the same CDR3. In nucleotides, the CDR3 is TGTGCCTGGAGTCCGGGACTAGCGGGGGGGCAGGAGACCCAGTACTTC. This translates into CAWSPGLAGGQETQYF. The rearrangement uses TRBV30 and TRBJ2-5; 16 bases fit TRBD2. V trimming: 2 bases; J trimming: 5 bases; junction bases outside the gene matches: 5. Germline V lookup: CDR1 GTSNPN, CDR2 SVGIG (reference sequence). This CDR3 contains 16 residues.